This T cell receptor (beta chain) emerged from a study of T cell responses to AZD1222 COVID-19 vaccine (dated by TCRdb to about 2021). For context, the study as a whole: A total of 240 or so trial participants underwent TCR sequencing, of whom roughly 210 had received two doses of AZD1222 and some 25 had received two doses of the MenACWY control vaccine. Trial participants were enrolled into age subgroups of 18-55, 56-69 and 70-plus years, which contained about 150, 28 and 57 TCR-sequenced participants, respectively.

The CDR3 regions of human TCRbeta chains were subjected to immunosequencing. Concerning the study's data processing: Repertoire TCRs were matched against a reference library of SARS-CoV-2-specific TCRs generated with the MIRA antigen-specificity platform. Breadth meant the fraction of unique TCRs that were SARS-CoV-2-associated, whereas depth meant the fraction of total T cells that were SARS-CoV-2-associated. Using the MIRA data, every spike-specific TCR was mapped to the spike region that the TCR reacted to and assigned to either a CD4 or a CD8 class. Log10-transformed breadth and depth values were compared by one-way ANOVA with Sidak's multiple comparisons tests. TCRdb mirrors the immuneACCESS table, restricted to in-frame sequences. Some clones are absent from its copies; in checked studies, under half trace to an unresolved V gene, and the reason for the others is unknown. V and J calls and clone size are those listed in that table; D and trimming were worked out from the DNA. The sample records about 150,000 clones, roughly 93% of which are singletons. The ten largest make up less than 2.5% of the sample.

What the research found in general, with its limitations: Because no day 14 peak-response samples were available, repertoires were characterized only after the peak T cell response. The vaccine-associated CD4 TCRs covered the entire spike protein, and the dominant responses fell in regions 160-218 and 743-854. Nearly half of unique spike-specific TCRs reportedly recognized epitopes outside regions mutated in the B.1.351 and B.1.1.7 variants. Conclusions about previously exposed vaccinees were limited because only five to seven AZD1222 recipients were SARS-CoV-2 seropositive at baseline. After two AZD1222 doses, both the breadth and the depth of spike-specific TCRs were significantly higher than at day 0 and than in MenACWY recipients. Most participants were white British and females outnumbered males, and the authors suggested that clonal diversity may have been underestimated. In the small 56-69-year group, the increase in depth fell short of significance, most likely because of low power.

A word on this clone: The antigen it binds to is not known. No base quality values were provided; no much bigger clone lies one nucleotide off.

The time point label on this specimen signifies: about 28 days (+/-7) after the second vaccine dose. AZD1222 recipients given second doses at about 4 weeks or at about 12 weeks were pooled, since spike-specific TCR depth and breadth were not found to differ between the two schedules. Vaccinee samples came from UK trials COV001 and COV002, including a single-blind randomized controlled phase 2/3 trial of AZD1222 (ChAdOx1 nCoV-19) in healthy adults. Trial participant PBMC samples were collected at day 0 and day 28 after the second dose for TCRbeta chain sequencing. The source is an adult who received the AZD1222 COVID-19 vaccine. This material consisted of peripheral blood, taken 28 days after the second AZD1222 dose.

The DNA reads as follows: TGTGCCAGCAGCTTGGCAGCTAAGACTTCTGGAAACACCATATATTTT. This sequence encodes CASSLAAKTSGNTIYF. The chain is encoded by TRBV7-9 joined to TRBJ1-3, with the D segment identity uncertain. CDR1 SEHNR and CDR2 FQNEAQ were looked up in the germline V gene (reference sequence). Including the terminal cysteine and phenylalanine, the CDR3 comprises 16 residues. The entry retains the CDR3 DNA only, 48 bases that are in frame from base 1. The junction carries 13 bases between V and J, which are trimmed by 3 bases and 1 base respectively.